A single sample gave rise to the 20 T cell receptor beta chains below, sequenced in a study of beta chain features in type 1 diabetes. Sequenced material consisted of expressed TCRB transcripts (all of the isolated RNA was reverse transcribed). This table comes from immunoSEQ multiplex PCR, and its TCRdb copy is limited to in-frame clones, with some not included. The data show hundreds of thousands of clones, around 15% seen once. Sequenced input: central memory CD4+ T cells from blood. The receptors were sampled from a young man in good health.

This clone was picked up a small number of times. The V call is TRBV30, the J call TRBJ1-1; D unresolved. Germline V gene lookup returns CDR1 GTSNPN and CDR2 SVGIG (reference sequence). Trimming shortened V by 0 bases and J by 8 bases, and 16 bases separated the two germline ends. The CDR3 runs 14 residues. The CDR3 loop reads CAWSVHYGTSEAFF. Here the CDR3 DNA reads TGTGCCTGGAGTGTACATTATGGAACAAGCGAAGCTTTCTTT.

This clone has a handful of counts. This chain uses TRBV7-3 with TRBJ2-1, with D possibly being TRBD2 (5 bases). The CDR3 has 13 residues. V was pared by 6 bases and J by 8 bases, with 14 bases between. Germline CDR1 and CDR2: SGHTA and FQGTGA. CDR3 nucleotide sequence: TGTGCCAGCAGTCCAGCCCCGAGGGATGAGCAGTTCTTC. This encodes CASSPAPRDEQFF. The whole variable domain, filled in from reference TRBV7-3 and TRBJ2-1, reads GAGVSQTPSNKVTEKGKYVELRCDPISGHTALYWYRQSLGQGPEFLIYFQGTGAADDSGLPNDRFFAVRPEGSVSTLKIQRTERGDSAVYLCASSPAPRDEQFFGPGTRLTVL.

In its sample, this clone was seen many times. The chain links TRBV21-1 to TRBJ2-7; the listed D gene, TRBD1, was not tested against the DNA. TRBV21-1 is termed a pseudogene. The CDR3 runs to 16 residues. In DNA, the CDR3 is TGTGCCAGGTGGATTCACAGGGGGCTTTTGACCTACGAGCAGTACGTC. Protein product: CARWIHRGLLTYEQYV.

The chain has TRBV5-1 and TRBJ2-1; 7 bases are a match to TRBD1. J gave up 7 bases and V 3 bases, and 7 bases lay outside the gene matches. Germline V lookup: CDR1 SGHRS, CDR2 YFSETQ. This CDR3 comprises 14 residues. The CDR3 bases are TGCGCCAGCAGCTGGAAGGGGGCTGCTAATGAGCAGTTCTTC. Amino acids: CASSWKGAANEQFF.

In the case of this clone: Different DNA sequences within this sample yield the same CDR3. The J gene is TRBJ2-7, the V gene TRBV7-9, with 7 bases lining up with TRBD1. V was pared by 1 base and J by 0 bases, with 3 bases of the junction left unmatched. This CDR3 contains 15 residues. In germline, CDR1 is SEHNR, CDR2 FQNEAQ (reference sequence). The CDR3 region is CASSLGTGASYEQYV. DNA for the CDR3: TGTGCCAGCAGCTTAGGAACAGGGGCCTCCTACGAGCAGTACGTC.

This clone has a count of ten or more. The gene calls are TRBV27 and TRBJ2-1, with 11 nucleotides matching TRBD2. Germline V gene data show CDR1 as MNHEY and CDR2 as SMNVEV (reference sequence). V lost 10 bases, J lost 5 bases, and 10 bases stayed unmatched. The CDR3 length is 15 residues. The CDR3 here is CATREGTSGNNEQFF. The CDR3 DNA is TGTGCCACTAGGGAAGGGACTAGCGGAAACAATGAGCAGTTCTTC.

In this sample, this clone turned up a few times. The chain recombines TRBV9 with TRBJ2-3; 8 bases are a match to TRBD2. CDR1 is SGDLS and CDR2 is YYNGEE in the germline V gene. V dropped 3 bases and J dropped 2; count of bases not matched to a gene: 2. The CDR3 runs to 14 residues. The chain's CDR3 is CASSAGGNTDTQYF. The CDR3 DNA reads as TGTGCCAGCAGCGCGGGAGGGAACACAGATACGCAGTATTTT.

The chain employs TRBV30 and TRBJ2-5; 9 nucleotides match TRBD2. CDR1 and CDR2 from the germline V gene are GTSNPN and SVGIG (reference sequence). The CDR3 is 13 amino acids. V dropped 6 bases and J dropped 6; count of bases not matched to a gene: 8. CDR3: CACQNSGSKTQYF. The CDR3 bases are TGTGCCTGCCAGAATAGCGGGAGCAAGACCCAGTACTTC.

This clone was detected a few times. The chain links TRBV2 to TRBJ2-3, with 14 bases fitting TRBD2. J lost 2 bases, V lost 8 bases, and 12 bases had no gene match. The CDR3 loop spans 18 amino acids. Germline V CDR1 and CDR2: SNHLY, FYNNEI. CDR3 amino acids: CASEGGTSGRQITDTQYF. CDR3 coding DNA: TGTGCCAGCGAGGGGGGGACTAGCGGGAGACAGATCACAGATACGCAGTATTTT.

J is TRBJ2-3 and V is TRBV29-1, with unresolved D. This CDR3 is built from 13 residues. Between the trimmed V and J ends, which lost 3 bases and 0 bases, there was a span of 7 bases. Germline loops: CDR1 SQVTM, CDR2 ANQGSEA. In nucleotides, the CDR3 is TGCAGCGTTGACGGCAGGAGCACAGATACGCAGTATTTT. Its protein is CSVDGRSTDTQYF.

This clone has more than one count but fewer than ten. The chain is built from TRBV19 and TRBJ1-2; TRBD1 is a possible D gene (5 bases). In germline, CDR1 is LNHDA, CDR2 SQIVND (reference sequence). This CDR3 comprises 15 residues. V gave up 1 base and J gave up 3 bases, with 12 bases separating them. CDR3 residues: CASSIAPGRDYGYTF. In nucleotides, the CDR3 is TGTGCCAGTAGTATAGCCCCAGGGCGCGACTATGGCTACACCTTC.

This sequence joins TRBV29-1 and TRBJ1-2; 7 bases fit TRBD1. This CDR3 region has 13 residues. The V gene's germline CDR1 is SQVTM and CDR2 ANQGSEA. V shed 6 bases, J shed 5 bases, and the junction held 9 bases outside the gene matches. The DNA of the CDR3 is TGCAGCGTAGCCCTACCGGGACAGTATGGCTACACCTTC. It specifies CSVALPGQYGYTF.

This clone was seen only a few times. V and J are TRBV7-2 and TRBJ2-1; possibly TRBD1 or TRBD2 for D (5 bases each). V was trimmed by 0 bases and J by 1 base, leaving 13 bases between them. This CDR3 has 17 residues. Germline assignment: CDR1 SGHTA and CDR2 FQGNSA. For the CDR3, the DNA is TGTGCCAGCAGCTTAGCCTCCGGGGCTAGTTCCTACAATGAGCAGTTCTTC. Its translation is CASSLASGASSYNEQFF.

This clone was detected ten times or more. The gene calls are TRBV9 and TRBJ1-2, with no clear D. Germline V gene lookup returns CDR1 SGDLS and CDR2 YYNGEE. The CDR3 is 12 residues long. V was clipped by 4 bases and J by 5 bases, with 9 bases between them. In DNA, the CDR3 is TGTGCCAGCAGCTACGACCCATATGGCTACACCTTC. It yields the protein CASSYDPYGYTF.

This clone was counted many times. The CDR3 region is CASSPNTGFTEAFF. The CDR3, as DNA: TGTGCCAGCAGCCCTAATACAGGGTTTACTGAAGCTTTCTTT. This chain uses TRBV7-9 with TRBJ1-1; possible D gene TRBD1, 6 bases. CDR3 length: 14 amino acids. The V end lost 5 bases, the J end lost 5 bases, and 15 bases lay between the germline ends. Germline V lookup: CDR1 SEHNR, CDR2 FQNEAQ (reference sequence).

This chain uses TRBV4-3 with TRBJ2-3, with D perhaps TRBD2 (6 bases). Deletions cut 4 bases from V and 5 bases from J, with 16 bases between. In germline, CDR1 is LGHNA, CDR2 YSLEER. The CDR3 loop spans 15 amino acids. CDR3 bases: TGCGCCAGCAGCCCCCAGGGACTTTGGGTAGATACGCAGTATTTT. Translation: CASSPQGLWVDTQYF.

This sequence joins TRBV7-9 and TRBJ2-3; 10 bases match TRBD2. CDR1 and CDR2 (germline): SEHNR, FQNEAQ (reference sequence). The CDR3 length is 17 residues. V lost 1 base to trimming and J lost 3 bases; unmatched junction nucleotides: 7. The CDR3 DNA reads TGTGCCAGCAGCTTAGGGCCTAGCGGGAGCGGAACAGATACGCAGTATTTT. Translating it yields CASSLGPSGSGTDTQYF.

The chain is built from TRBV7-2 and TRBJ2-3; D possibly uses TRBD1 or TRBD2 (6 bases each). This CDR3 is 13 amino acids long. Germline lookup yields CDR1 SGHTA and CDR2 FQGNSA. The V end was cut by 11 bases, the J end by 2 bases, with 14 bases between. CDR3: CAGGGINTDTQYF. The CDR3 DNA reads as TGTGCCGGAGGGGGAATCAACACAGATACGCAGTATTTT.

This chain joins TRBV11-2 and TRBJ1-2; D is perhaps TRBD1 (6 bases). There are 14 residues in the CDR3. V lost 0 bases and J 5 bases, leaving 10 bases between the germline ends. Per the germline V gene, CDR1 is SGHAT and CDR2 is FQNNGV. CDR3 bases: TGTGCCAGCAGCTTAGACGGCAGGGGTTATGGCTACACCTTC. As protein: CASSLDGRGYGYTF.

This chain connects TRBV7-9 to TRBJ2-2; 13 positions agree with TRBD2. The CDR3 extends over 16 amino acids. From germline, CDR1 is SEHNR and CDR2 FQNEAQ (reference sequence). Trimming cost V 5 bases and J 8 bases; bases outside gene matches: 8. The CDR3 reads CASSKGLAGVIGELFF. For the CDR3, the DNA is TGTGCCAGCAGCAAAGGACTAGCGGGAGTAATTGGGGAGCTGTTTTTT.